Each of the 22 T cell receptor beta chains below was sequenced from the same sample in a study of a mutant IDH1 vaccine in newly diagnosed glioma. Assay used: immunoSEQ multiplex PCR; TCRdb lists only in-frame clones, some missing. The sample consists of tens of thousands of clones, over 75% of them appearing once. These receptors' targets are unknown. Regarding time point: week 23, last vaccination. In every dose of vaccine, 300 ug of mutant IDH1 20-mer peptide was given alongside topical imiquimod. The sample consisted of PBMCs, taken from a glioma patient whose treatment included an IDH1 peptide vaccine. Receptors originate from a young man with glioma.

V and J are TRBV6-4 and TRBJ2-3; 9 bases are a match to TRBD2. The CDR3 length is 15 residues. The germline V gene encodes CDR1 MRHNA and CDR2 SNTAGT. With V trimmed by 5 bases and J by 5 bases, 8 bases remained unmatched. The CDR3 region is CASSPLAGGLDTQYF. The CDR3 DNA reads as TGTGCCAGCAGTCCCCTCGCGGGGGGGCTAGATACGCAGTATTTT.

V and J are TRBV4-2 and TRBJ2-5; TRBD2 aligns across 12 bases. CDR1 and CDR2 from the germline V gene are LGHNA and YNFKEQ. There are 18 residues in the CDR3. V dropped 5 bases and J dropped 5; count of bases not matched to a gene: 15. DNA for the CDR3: TGTGCCAGCAGCGCTAGCGGGGGGGATCGTTGGCGGTTGGAGACCCAGTACTTC. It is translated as CASSASGGDRWRLETQYF.

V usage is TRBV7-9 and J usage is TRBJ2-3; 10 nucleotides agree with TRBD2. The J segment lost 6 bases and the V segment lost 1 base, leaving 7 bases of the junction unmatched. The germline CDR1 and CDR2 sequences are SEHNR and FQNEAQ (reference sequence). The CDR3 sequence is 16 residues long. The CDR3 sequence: CASSLGPSGGLDTQYF. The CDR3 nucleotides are TGTGCCAGCAGCTTAGGGCCTAGCGGGGGTCTGGATACGCAGTATTTT.

CDR3 in DNA: TGCGCCAGCAGCCCAGGGACAGGGGTCGGCGAGCAGTACTTC. Amino acids: CASSPGTGVGEQYF. This chain links TRBV4-3 with TRBJ2-7; 10 nucleotides line up with TRBD1. The CDR3 contains 14 residues. Germline assignment: CDR1 LGHNA and CDR2 YSLEER. The V and J ends lost 4 bases and 6 bases, in that order; junction bases with no gene match: 6.

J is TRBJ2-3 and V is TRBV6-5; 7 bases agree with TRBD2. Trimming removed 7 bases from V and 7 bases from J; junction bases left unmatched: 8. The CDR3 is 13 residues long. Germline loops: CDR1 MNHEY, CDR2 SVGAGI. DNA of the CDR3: TGTGCCAGCAACAGCGGGGCACAGAATACGCAGTATTTT. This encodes CASNSGAQNTQYF.

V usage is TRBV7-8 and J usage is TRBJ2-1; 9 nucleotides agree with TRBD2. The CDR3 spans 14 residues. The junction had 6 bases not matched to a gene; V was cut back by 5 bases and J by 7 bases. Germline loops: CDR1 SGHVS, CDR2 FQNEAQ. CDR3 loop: CASSSGLARNEQFF. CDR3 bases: TGTGCCAGCAGCAGCGGACTAGCGAGGAATGAGCAGTTCTTC. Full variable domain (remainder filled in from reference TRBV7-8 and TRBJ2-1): GAGVSQSPRYKVAKRGQDVALRCDPISGHVSLFWYQQALGQGPEFLTYFQNEAQLDKSGLPSDRFFAERPEGSVSTLKIQRTQQEDSAVYLCASSSGLARNEQFFGPGTRLTVL.

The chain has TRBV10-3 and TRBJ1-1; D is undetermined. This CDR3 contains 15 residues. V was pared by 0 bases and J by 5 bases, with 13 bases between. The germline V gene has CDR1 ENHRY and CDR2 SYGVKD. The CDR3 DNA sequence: TGTGCCATCAGTGAGTCTGGGTCTATTTGGACTGAAGCTTTCTTT. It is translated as CAISESGSIWTEAFF.

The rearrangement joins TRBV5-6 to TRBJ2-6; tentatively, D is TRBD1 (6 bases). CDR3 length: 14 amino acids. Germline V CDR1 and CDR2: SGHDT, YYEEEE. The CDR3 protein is CAAGEGSGANVLTF. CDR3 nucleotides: TGTGCTGCAGGGGAAGGTTCTGGGGCCAACGTCCTGACTTTC. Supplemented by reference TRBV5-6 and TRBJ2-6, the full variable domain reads DAGVTQSPTHLIKTRGQQVTLRCSPKSGHDTVSWYQQALGQGPQFIFQYYEEEERQRGNFPDRFSGHQFPNYSSELNVNALLLGDSALYLCAAGEGSGANVLTFGAGSRLTVL.

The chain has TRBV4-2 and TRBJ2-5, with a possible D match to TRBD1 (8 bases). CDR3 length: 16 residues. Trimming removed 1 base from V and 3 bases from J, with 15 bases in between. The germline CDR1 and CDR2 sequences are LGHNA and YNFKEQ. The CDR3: CASSQAYRGREETQYF. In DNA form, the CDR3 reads TGTGCCAGCAGCCAAGCTTACAGGGGGAGGGAAGAGACCCAGTACTTC.

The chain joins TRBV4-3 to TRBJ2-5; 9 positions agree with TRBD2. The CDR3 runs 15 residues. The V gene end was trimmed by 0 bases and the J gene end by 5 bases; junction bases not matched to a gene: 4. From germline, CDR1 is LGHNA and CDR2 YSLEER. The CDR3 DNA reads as TGCGCCAGCAGCCAAGAGCTAGCGGGGAGGGAGACCCAGTACTTC. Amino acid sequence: CASSQELAGRETQYF.

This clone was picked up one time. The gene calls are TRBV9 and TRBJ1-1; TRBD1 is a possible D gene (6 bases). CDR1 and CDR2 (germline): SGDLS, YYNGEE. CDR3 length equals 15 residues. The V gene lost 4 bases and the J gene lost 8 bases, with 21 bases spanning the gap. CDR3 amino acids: CASSPHSTGADEAFF. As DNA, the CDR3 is TGTGCCAGCAGCCCCCACTCGACAGGTGCGGACGAAGCTTTCTTT.

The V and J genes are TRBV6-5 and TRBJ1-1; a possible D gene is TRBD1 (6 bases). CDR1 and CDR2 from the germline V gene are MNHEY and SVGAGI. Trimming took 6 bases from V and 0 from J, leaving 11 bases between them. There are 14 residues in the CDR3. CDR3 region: CASRLTGVNTEAFF. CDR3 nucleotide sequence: TGTGCCAGCAGGCTGACAGGAGTGAACACTGAAGCTTTCTTT.

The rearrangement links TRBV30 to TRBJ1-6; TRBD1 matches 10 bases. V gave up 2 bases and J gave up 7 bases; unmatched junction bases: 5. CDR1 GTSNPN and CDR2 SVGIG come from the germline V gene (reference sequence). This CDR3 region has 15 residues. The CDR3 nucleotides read TGTGCCTGGAGTATCGGACAGGGGGAAAATTCACCCCTCCACTTT. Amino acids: CAWSIGQGENSPLHF.

CDR3 in DNA: TGTGCCAGCAGTTTTCGGACAGGGGTGAACTACGAGCAGTACTTC. It yields the protein CASSFRTGVNYEQYF. The chain links TRBV27 to TRBJ2-7, with 9 bases aligning to TRBD1. This CDR3 is 15 amino acids long. Germline-derived CDR1 and CDR2 are MNHEY and SMNVEV (reference sequence). Losses at the gene ends were 3 bases for V and 3 bases for J; bases not matched to a gene: 6.

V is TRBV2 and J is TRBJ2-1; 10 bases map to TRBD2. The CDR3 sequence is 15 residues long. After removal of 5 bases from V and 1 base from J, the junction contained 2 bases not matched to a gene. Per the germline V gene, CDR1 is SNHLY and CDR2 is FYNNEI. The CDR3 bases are TGTGCCAGCAGTCCGACTAGCGGGTCCTACAATGAGCAGTTCTTC. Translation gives CASSPTSGSYNEQFF.

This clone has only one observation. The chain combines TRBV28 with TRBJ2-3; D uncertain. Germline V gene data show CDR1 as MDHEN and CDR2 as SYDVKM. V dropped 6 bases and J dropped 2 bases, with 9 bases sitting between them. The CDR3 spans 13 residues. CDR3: CASRTGNTDTQYF. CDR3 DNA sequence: TGTGCCAGCAGAACTGGGAACACAGATACGCAGTATTTT.

The CDR3 DNA is TGTGCCAGCAGCCCTGACATACGCTCCTACGAGCAGTACTTC. It specifies CASSPDIRSYEQYF. This sequence joins TRBV5-6 and TRBJ2-7; D is unclear. The CDR3 consists of 14 residues. Looked up from germline, CDR1 is SGHDT and CDR2 is YYEEEE. Trimming pared 4 bases from V and 0 bases from J, leaving 11 bases between.

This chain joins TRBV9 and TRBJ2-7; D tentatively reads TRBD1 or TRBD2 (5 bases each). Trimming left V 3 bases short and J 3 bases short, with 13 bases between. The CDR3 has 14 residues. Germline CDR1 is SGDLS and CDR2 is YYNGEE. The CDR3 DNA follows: TGTGCCAGCAGCGCTGGGACGGTTTTCTACGAGCAGTACTTC. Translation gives CASSAGTVFYEQYF.

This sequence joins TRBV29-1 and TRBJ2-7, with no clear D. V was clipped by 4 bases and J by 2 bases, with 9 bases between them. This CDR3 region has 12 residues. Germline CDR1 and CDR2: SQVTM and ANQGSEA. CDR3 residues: CSVAMDPYEQYF. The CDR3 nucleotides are TGCAGCGTTGCTATGGACCCCTACGAGCAGTACTTC.

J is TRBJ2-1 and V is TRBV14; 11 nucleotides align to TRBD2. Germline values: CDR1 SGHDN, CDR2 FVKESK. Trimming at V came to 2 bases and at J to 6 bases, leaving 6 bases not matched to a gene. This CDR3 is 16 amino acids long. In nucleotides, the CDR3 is TGTGCCAGCAGCCAAAGGACTAGCGGGCTACTCAATGAGCAGTTCTTC. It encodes CASSQRTSGLLNEQFF. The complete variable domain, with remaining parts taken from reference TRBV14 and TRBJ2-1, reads EAGVTQFPSHSVIEKGQTVTLRCDPISGHDNLYWYRRVMGKEIKFLLHFVKESKQDESGMPNNRFLAERTGGTYSTLKVQPAELEDSGVYFCASSQRTSGLLNEQFFGPGTRLTVL.

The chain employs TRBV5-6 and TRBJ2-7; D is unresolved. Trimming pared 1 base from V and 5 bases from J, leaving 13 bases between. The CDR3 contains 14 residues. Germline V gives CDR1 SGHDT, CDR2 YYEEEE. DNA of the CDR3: TGTGCCAGCAGCTTGTCTCTAACAGAAAACGAGCAGTACTTC. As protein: CASSLSLTENEQYF.

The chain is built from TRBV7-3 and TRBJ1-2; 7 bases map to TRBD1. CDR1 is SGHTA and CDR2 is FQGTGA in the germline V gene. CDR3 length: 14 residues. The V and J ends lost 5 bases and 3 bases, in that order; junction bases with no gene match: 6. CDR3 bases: TGTGCCAGCAGCCACGGGGACAGCGACTATGGCTACACCTTC. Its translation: CASSHGDSDYGYTF.